The 9 T cell receptor beta chains presented below share a single source sample, sequenced in a study of breast tumors, draining lymph nodes, adjacent tissues. From the multiplex PCR reads, TCRdb called clonotypes with MiXCR, one entry per CDR3 protein. The table includes about 100,000 distinct CDR3 sequences, approximately 21% detected once. Axillary draining lymph nodes of breast cancer patients supplied the node samples. Sequencing was performed on axillary lymph node tissue. The source of these receptors is a female donor with breast cancer. Some clones in this sample may be carry-over from other donors' samples.

The table lists this clonotype with many counts. The chain uses TRBV2 and TRBJ2-3, with 8 bases aligning to TRBD2. Germline-derived CDR1 and CDR2 are SNHLY and FYNNEI. The CDR3 runs to 15 residues. V was clipped by 7 bases and J by 4 bases; unmatched bases: 10. This CDR3 reads CASKRAGGVADTQYF. DNA for the CDR3: TGTGCCAGCAAAAGGGCGGGGGGAGTGGCAGATACGCAGTATTTT.

This clonotype has at least ten counts. The chain links TRBV3-1 to TRBJ1-2; the D is unclear. This CDR3 has 14 residues. Trimming removed 3 bases at V and 0 bases at J, with 8 bases between. Germline CDR1 LGHDT, CDR2 YNNKEL (reference sequence). The CDR3 is CASSQRAANYGYTF. CDR3 nucleotide sequence: TGTGCCAGCAGCCAGAGGGCGGCTAACTATGGCTACACCTTC.

This clonotype was detected many times. The chain links TRBV10-3 to TRBJ2-3; D not resolved. This CDR3 comprises 13 residues. V was pared by 6 bases and J by 2 bases, with 9 bases between. Germline V gene lookup returns CDR1 ENHRY and CDR2 SYGVKD. The DNA of the CDR3 is TGTGCCATCAGCTTGGGAAACACAGATACGCAGTATTTT. Residues: CAISLGNTDTQYF.

In its sample, this clonotype was seen many times. The chain links TRBV5-8 to TRBJ2-5, with 10 positions matching TRBD2. Germline CDR1 SGHTS, CDR2 YDEGEE. V dropped 0 bases and J dropped 4; count of bases not matched to a gene: 12. This CDR3 is built from 18 residues. The DNA of the CDR3 is TGTGCCAGCAGCTTGGGACTAGCGGGCCAGCTAAAGGGAGAGACCCAGTACTTC. Translation: CASSLGLAGQLKGETQYF. The full variable domain, in which reference TRBV5-8 and TRBJ2-5 provide the parts outside the CDR3, is EAGVTQSPTHLIKTRGQQATLRCSPISGHTSVYWYQQALGLGLQFLLWYDEGEERNRGNFPPRFSGRQFPNYSSELNVNALELEDSALYLCASSLGLAGQLKGETQYFGPGTRLLVL.

This chain joins TRBV2 and TRBJ1-6; D not resolved. There are 15 residues in the CDR3. Germline loops: CDR1 SNHLY, CDR2 FYNNEI. Trimming took off 6 bases at V and 6 bases at J, with 15 bases between the two ends. The CDR3 DNA reads as TGTGCCAGCAGACGAGCCGAGGTCCTTAATTCACCCCTCCACTTT. Its protein is CASRRAEVLNSPLHF.

This clonotype was observed a few times. The V call is TRBV5-1, the J call TRBJ2-3; 7 bases align to TRBD1. The ends lost 3 bases at V and 2 bases at J; junction bases unmatched: 15. The CDR3 consists of 18 residues. Germline loops: CDR1 SGHRS, CDR2 YFSETQ. CDR3 nucleotide sequence: TGCGCCAGCAGCTCGGTCCCCACAGGGGCCGATTACACAGATACGCAGTATTTT. Its translation: CASSSVPTGADYTDTQYF.

In this sample, this clonotype turned up many times. This rearrangement joins TRBV6-9 to TRBJ1-5, with D unclear. The CDR3 is 14 amino acids. Trimming took off 9 bases at V and 1 base at J, with 13 bases between the two ends. CDR1 is MNHGY, CDR2 SVAAGI, per germline. Written as DNA, the CDR3 is TGTGCCAGACATTTCAGGAAAAGCAATCAGCCCCAGCATTTT. Its protein is CARHFRKSNQPQHF.

This clonotype was recorded at least ten times. This chain links TRBV29-1 with TRBJ2-3; D call uncertain. V lost 0 bases and J 6 bases, leaving 13 bases between the germline ends. Germline V gives CDR1 SQVTM, CDR2 ANQGSEA. This CDR3 comprises 14 residues. In nucleotides, the CDR3 is TGCAGCGTTGAAGATCTTTCAAATCACGATACGCAGTATTTT. It is translated as CSVEDLSNHDTQYF.

The chain uses TRBV4-2 and TRBJ2-4, with a tentative D call TRBD2 (5 bases). The CDR3 runs 15 residues. Germline assignment: CDR1 LGHNA and CDR2 YNFKEQ. The V end lost 0 bases, the J end lost 7 bases, and 13 bases lay between the germline ends. The CDR3 loop is CASSQDSASGNIQYF. In DNA form, the CDR3 reads TGTGCCAGCAGCCAAGATTCAGCTTCGGGGAACATTCAGTACTTC.